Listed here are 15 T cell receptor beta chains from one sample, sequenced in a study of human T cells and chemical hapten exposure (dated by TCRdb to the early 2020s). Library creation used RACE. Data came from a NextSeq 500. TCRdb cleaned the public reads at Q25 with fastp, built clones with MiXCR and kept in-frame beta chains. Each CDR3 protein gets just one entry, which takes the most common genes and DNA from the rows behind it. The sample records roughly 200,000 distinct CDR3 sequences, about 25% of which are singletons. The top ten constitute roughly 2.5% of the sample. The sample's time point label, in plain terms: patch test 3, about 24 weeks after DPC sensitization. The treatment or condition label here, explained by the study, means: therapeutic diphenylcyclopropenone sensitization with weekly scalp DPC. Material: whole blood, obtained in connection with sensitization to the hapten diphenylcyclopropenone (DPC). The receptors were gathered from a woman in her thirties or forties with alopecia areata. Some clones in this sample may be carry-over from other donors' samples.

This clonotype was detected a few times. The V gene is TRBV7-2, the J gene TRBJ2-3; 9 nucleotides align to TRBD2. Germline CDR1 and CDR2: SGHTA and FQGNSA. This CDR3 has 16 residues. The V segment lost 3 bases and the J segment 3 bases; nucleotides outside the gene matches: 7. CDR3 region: CASSFPSGISTDTQYF. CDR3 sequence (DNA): TGTGCCAGCAGCTTCCCTAGCGGGATCTCGACAGATACGCAGTATTTT.

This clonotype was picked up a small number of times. For the CDR3, the DNA is TGTGCCTGGAGTGGGACTAGCGAGTATCATGAGCAGTTCTTC. Translated: CAWSGTSEYHEQFF. The V call is TRBV30, the J call TRBJ2-1, with 9 nucleotides matching TRBD2. Trimming removed 1 base from V and 8 bases from J; junction bases left unmatched: 6. CDR3 length: 14 amino acids. Germline lookup yields CDR1 GTSNPN and CDR2 SVGIG (reference sequence).

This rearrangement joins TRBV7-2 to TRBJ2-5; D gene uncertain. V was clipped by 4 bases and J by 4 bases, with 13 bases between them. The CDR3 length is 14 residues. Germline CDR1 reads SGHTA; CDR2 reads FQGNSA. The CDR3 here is CASSYQAGAETQYF. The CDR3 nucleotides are TGTGCCAGCAGCTACCAGGCAGGCGCAGAGACCCAGTACTTC. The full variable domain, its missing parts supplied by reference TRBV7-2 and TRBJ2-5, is GAGVSQSPSNKVTEKGKDVELRCDPISGHTALYWYRQSLGQGLEFLIYFQGNSAPDKSGLPSDRFSAERTGGSVSTLTIQRTQQEDSAVYLCASSYQAGAETQYFGPGTRLLVL.

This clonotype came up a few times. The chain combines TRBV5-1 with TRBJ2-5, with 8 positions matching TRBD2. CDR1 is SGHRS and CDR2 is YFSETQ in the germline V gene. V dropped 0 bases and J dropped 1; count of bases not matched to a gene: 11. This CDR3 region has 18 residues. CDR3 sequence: CASSLAGPGLVVQETQYF. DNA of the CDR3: TGCGCCAGCAGCTTGGCTGGTCCGGGACTAGTGGTCCAAGAGACCCAGTACTTC.

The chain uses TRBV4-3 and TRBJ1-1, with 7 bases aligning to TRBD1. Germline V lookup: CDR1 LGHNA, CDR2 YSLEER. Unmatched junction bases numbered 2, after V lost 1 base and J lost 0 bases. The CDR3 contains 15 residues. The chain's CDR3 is CASSQGTGMNTEAFF. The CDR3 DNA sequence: TGCGCCAGCAGCCAAGGGACAGGAATGAACACTGAAGCTTTCTTT.

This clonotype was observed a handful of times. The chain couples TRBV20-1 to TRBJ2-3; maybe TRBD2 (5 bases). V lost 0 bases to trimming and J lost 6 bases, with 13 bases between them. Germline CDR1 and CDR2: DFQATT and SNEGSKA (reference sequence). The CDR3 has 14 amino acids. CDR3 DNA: TGCAGTGCTAGAGATACCGGGGTGGGCGATACGCAGTATTTT. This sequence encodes CSARDTGVGDTQYF.

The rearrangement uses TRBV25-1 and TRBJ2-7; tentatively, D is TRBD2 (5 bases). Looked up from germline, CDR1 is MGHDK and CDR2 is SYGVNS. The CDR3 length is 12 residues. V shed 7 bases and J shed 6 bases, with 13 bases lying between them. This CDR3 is CASNGELAEQYF. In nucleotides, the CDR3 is TGTGCCAGCAACGGGGAGTTGGCCGAGCAGTACTTC.

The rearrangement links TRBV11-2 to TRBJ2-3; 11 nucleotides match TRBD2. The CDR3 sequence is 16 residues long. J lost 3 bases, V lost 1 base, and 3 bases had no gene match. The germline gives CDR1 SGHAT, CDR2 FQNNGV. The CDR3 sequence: CASSLVLAGGTDTQYF. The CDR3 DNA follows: TGTGCCAGCAGCTTAGTTTTAGCGGGAGGGACAGATACGCAGTATTTT.

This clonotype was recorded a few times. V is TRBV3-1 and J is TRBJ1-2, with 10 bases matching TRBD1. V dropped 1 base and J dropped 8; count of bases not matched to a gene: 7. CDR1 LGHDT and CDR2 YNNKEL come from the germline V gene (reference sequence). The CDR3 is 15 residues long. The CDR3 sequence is CASSQGLTGGSGYTF. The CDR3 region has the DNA TGTGCCAGCAGCCAAGGCCTGACAGGGGGCAGCGGCTACACCTTC. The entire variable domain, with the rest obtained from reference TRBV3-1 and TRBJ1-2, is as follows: DTAVSQTPKYLVTQMGNDKSIKCEQNLGHDTMYWYKQDSKKFLKIMFSYNNKELIINETVPNRFSPKSPDKAHLNLHINSLELGDSAVYFCASSQGLTGGSGYTFGSGTRLTVV.

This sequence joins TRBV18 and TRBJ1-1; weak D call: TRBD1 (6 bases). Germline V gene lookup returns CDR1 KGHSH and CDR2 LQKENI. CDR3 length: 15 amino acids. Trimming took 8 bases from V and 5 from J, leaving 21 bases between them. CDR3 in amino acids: CASRGANFRDTEAFF. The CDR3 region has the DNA TGTGCCAGCAGGGGGGCCAACTTCAGAGATACTGAAGCTTTCTTT.

The CDR3 sequence is CASSQSLDSSYGYTF. DNA of the CDR3: TGTGCCAGCAGCCAGTCTCTGGACAGTTCCTATGGCTACACCTTC. The chain is built from TRBV4-2 and TRBJ1-2; D may be TRBD1 (6 bases). Germline V lookup: CDR1 LGHNA, CDR2 YNFKEQ. Trimming removed 3 bases at V and 4 bases at J, with 15 bases between. The CDR3 runs 15 residues.

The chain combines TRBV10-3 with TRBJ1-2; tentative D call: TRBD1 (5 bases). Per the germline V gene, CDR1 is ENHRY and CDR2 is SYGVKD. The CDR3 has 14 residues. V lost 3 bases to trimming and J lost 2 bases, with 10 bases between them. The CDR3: CAISDGNRNYGYTF. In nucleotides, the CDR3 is TGTGCCATCAGTGACGGGAACAGGAACTATGGCTACACCTTC.

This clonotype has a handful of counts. CDR3 region: CASSLARGREAFF. In DNA, the CDR3 is TGTGCCAGCAGCTTAGCGCGGGGCAGGGAAGCTTTCTTT. J is TRBJ1-1 and V is TRBV7-2; a possible D gene is TRBD1 (5 bases). Germline-derived CDR1 and CDR2 are SGHTA and FQGNSA. The CDR3 spans 13 residues. V was clipped by 0 bases and J by 8 bases, with 10 bases between them.

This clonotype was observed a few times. CDR3 DNA sequence: TGTGCCGTGGCTGATGGACTAGCGGGTCTTTACGAGCAGTACTTC. Translation gives CAVADGLAGLYEQYF. The chain carries TRBV10-3 and TRBJ2-7; 11 bases are shared with TRBD2. CDR3 length: 15 amino acids. V lost 11 bases to trimming and J lost 4 bases; unmatched junction nucleotides: 13. CDR1 is ENHRY and CDR2 is SYGVKD in the germline V gene.

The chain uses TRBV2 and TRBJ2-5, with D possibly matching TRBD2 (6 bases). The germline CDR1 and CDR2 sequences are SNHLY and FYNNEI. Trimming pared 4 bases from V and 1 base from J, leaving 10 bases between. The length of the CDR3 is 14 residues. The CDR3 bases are TGTGCCAGCAGTGTTGGTAGCGGCCAAGAGACCCAGTACTTC. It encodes CASSVGSGQETQYF.